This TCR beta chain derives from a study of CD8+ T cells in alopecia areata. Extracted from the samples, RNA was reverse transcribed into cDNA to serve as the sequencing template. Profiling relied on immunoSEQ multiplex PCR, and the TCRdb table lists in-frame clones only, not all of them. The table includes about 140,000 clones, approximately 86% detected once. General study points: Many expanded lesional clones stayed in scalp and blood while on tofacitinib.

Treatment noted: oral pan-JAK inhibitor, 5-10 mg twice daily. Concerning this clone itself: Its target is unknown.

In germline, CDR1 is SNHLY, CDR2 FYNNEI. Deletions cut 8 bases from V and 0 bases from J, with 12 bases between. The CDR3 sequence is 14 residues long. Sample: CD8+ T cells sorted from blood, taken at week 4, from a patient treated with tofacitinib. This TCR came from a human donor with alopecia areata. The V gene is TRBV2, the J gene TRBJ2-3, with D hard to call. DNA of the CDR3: TGTGCCAGCTCCCCCGAACCTAGCACAGATACGCAGTATTTT. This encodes CASSPEPSTDTQYF. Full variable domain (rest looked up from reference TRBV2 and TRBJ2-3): EPEVTQTPSHQVTQMGQEVILRCVPISNHLYFYWYRQILGQKVEFLVSFYNNEISEKSEIFDDQFSVERPDGSNFTLKIRSTKLEDSAMYFCASSPEPSTDTQYFGPGTRLTVL.